The sequence of this T cell receptor beta chain was determined in a study of persistence of HIV-infected CD4 T cells. The wider study: Suppressive ART had lasted a median of roughly eight years. Findings of the study overall: Compared with CD3/CD28-stimulated cells, CMV- and Gag-responding cells showed lower TCRbeta richness. Degenerate expanded CDR3beta sequences were enriched among CMV- and Gag-responding cells. TCR oligoclonality correlated with proviral oligoclonality in the same sorted populations.

Points on this clone: Its antigen is still unknown.

V was clipped by 3 bases and J by 5 bases; unmatched bases: 13. The CDR3 has 16 amino acids. The germline gives CDR1 SGHDT, CDR2 YYEEEE. Sequencing used immunoSEQ version 4 in survey mode. Only in-frame clones appear in the TCRdb table, and some are missing; sequencing was by immunoSEQ multiplex PCR. The data contain around 35,000 clones, approximately 86% of them seen just once; the ten biggest clones take up approximately 1.3%. Cells were stimulated nonspecifically with anti-CD3/anti-CD28 magnetic beads. Responding CD4+ T cells were sorted by upregulation of both CD40 ligand and CD69. The J gene is TRBJ1-1, the V gene TRBV5-6; 7 bases match TRBD1. The sequenced sample was CD4+ T cells sorted from PBMCs after approximately 19-hour stimulation, obtained from a patient who received antiretroviral therapy. The TCR originated in an adult man with HIV who was CMV-seropositive. The CDR3: CASSYLETGPRTEAFF. CDR3 in DNA: TGTGCCAGCAGCTACCTTGAGACAGGGCCGCGGACTGAAGCTTTCTTT.